This T cell receptor (beta chain) was sequenced for a study of shared clonotypes between healthy human individuals (dated by TCRdb to 2020 to 2021). Regarding the research as a whole: The cohort included three men and a couple of women between 18 and 49 years of age. Per donor, three plates each were used for CD4 naive and CD4 memory, two for CD8 naive, and one for CD8 memory. To estimate repertoire size and how much clonotype sharing occurs between individuals, the study deeply sequenced the blood TCR repertoires of 5 or 6 healthy adults. To increase sequencing depth and limit assay-specific biases, TCR repertoire library preparation and sequencing were carried out by different laboratories using diverse techniques. Between about 0.8 and 9.5 billion PBMCs per donor were obtained by leukapheresis.

The paper's findings and limits, for the study overall: Sampling was restricted to blood, and TCR repertoires in tissue are likely to differ from TCR repertoires in blood. Higher generation probabilities were observed for clonotypes shared by all four sorted-subset donors than for non-shared clonotypes. Because the study included only a small number of donors, the genetic and exposure-history diversity represented was limited. Pairwise subsampling led to the expectation that sequencing depth would affect the degree of clonotype sharing among donors. Sharing across a handful of donors was observed for about 5% of naive CD4, over 3% of naive CD8, about 2.3% of memory CD4, and around 0.4% of memory CD8 clonotypes. Estimated clonotype richness was generally larger for naive than for memory subsets. Even with the large sequencing depth, rarefaction of the sorted-subset datasets indicated that sequencing was incomplete.

Germline trimming: 4 bases from V, 1 base from J; junction bases outside gene matches: 2. The germline V gene gives CDR1 as SNHLY and CDR2 as FYNNEI. From the cysteine up to the phenylalanine, the CDR3 has a length of 14 residues. Of all the DNA, just the CDR3 is kept, 42 bases in frame from base 1. Using the deep immunoSEQ assay, TCR CDR3 regions were amplified from genomic DNA by multiplex PCR. Genomic DNA extracted from each cell subset was distributed evenly over all wells of several immunoSEQ 96-well plates, and each plate served as one replicate. For sorted subsets, approximately 210 ng of genomic DNA, equivalent to around 29,000 T cell genomes, went into each replicate PCR. Purified libraries were measured with a Qubit 3.0 fluorometer, size-checked on a Bioanalyzer 2100, and measured again with the KAPA Library Quantification kit. Every immunoSEQ 96-well plate was sequenced on a separate single-read 150-cycle Illumina NextSeq 550 flow cell. Processing in the source paper ran as follows. Because the immunoSEQ output held only junctional sequences and lacked quality scores, the filtering could not match the filtering applied to full-length reads. Sequences were annotated with PyIR, a Python wrapper for IgBLAST v1.9, using IMGT germline references to assign V/J genes and CDR3. Reads were filtered out if the reads had weak V/J assignments (E-value above 1e-6), no CDR3, stop codons, out-of-frame junctions, or ambiguous translated residues. V3J clonotypes were defined as sequences sharing the same inferred V gene, J gene, and CDR3 amino acid sequence. Percentage overlap between repertoires was calculated by dividing the number of shared unique clonotypes by the size of the smaller repertoire. Three approaches were used to assess repertoire richness: RTK rarefaction, the Chao1 estimator, and Recon v2.1 estimates of unobserved clonotypes. Generation probabilities were computed with OLGA for all TCRbeta clonotypes obtained by the gDNA method from a few donors. TCRdb provides this immuneACCESS table in a form limited to in-frame rearrangements. Some clones are lacking; in checked studies, under half of them reflect an unresolved V gene, and why the rest are absent is not known. That table is the source of V, J and clone size, and D and trimming were worked out from the DNA. Present in this sample are 2 million or so clones, approximately 95% of which were seen just once. The ten largest clonotypes hold roughly 0.13% of the sample.

Comments on this clone: Its target antigen remains unknown. No clone much larger than this one lies a single base away; base qualities are absent. The same CDR3 is also encoded by other DNA sequences in this sample.

Donors were healthy HIV-negative adults with no recently reported acute infections or vaccinations. All donors were Caucasian adults living in Nashville, Tennessee, USA. CD4+ T cells were enriched by magnetic negative selection; naive cells were then positively selected on CD45RA, and the negative fraction formed the memory subset. After blood collection by leukapheresis, PBMCs were isolated using Ficoll-Histopaque density gradient centrifugation and then cryopreserved in the vapor phase of liquid nitrogen. Purity and quantity of every magnetically sorted T cell population were checked by analytical flow cytometry. Genomic DNA was isolated from each sorted fraction and quantified by UV absorbance on a Nanodrop 2000c.

The sequence was collected from a man between 18 and 35 years old in good health. The receptor chain draws on TRBV2 and TRBJ1-1; a stretch of 8 junction bases matches TRBD1. Sequencing used naive CD4+ T cells sorted from blood. Read against the paper, the sample's cell subset or site label means: CD45RA+ positively selected. The CDR3 in this case is CASSGRGRNTEAFF. DNA sequence: TGTGCCAGCAGTGGCAGGGGGCGGAACACTGAAGCTTTCTTT.